A selection of T cell receptor beta chains follows, all from one sample in a study of blood T cell repertoires in COVID-19. Clones were sequenced by immunoSEQ multiplex PCR, and TCRdb holds only the in-frame ones, with some missing. This table holds around 42,000 clones, more than 80% found once. The sequencing input was peripheral blood. The receptor set was obtained from a young man with active or convalescent COVID-19. Each CDR3 is given with its conserved first and last residue. D genes are given only for firm matches. A clone size is listed for some rows: how often the clone was seen (once, few, many), or a class if it is expanded.

D gene	V gene	clone size	J gene	CDR3 protein	CDR3 DNA
NA	TRBV19	NA	TRBJ1-2	CASRFEGSANYGYTF	TGTGCCAGTAGATTTGAGGGTTCCGCTAACTATGGCTACACCTTC
NA	TRBV5-1	NA	TRBJ1-1	CASADSMNTEAFF	TGCGCCAGCGCTGACAGTATGAACACTGAAGCTTTCTTT
NA	TRBV4-1	NA	TRBJ2-3	CASSPPEAWDTQYF	TGCGCCAGCAGCCCACCCGAGGCGTGGGATACGCAGTATTTT
TRBD1	TRBV4-3	NA	TRBJ1-2	CASSPGTGFYGYTF	TGCGCCAGCAGCCCGGGGACAGGGTTTTATGGCTACACCTTC
TRBD1	TRBV9	NA	TRBJ2-3	CASSVNAPGTVFTDTQYF	TGTGCCAGCAGCGTAAACGCCCCCGGGACAGTTTTCACAGATACGCAGTATTTT
TRBD1	TRBV11-3	NA	TRBJ1-1	CASSRRQGYNTEAFF	TGTGCCAGCAGCCGGAGACAGGGATATAACACTGAAGCTTTCTTT
TRBD1	TRBV7-3	NA	TRBJ2-1	CASSLGTGVLNEQFF	TGTGCCAGCAGCCTAGGGACAGGGGTTTTGAATGAGCAGTTCTTC
NA	TRBV6-1	NA	TRBJ1-2	CASREGGGRRYYGYTF	TGTGCCAGCAGAGAAGGAGGCGGACGGAGGTACTATGGCTACACCTTC
TRBD2	TRBV27	NA	TRBJ2-3	CASSLALAGGQLDTQYF	TGTGCCAGCAGTTTAGCCCTAGCGGGGGGCCAATTAGATACGCAGTATTTT
NA	TRBV20-1	NA	TRBJ1-2	CSASPNYGYTF	TGCAGTGCTTCTCCCAACTATGGCTACACCTTC
NA	TRBV11-2	NA	TRBJ1-2	CASSTTVNYGYTF	TGTGCCAGCAGCACCACAGTTAACTATGGCTACACCTTC
NA	TRBV18	NA	TRBJ2-3	CASSPAVYDTDTQYF	TGTGCCAGCTCACCGGCGGTATATGACACAGATACGCAGTATTTT
NA	TRBV9	NA	TRBJ2-2	CASSASDLTVLFF	TGTGCCAGCAGCGCCAGTGACTTAACTGTTCTGTTTTTT
TRBD2	TRBV5-4	NA	TRBJ2-1	CASTPGGRVLSYNEQFF	TGTGCCAGCACCCCTGGGGGGAGGGTTCTCTCCTACAATGAGCAGTTCTTC
NA	TRBV19	once	TRBJ2-3	CASSIAAGTDTQYF	TGTGCCAGTAGTATCGCTGCGGGCACAGATACGCAGTATTTT
NA	TRBV2	NA	TRBJ2-3	CASSREAGPTDTQYF	TGTGCCAGCAGCCGAGAAGCGGGTCCCACAGATACGCAGTATTTT
TRBD2	TRBV11-2	NA	TRBJ2-1	CASSSPSGLTYNEQFF	TGTGCCAGCAGCTCCCCTAGCGGGCTAACATACAATGAGCAGTTCTTC
NA	TRBV28	once	TRBJ1-2	CASSFNSYGYTF	TGTGCCAGCAGTTTCAACAGCTATGGCTACACCTTC
TRBD1	TRBV25-1	once	TRBJ2-7	CASSPGQGIDEQYF	TGTGCCAGCAGCCCCGGACAGGGAATCGACGAGCAGTACTTC
TRBD1	TRBV7-9	NA	TRBJ2-1	CASSETGGSYNEQFF	TGTGCCAGCAGCGAAACAGGGGGCTCCTACAATGAGCAGTTCTTC
TRBD2	TRBV9	NA	TRBJ2-1	CASSVAFASGAYNEQFF	TGTGCCAGCAGCGTAGCATTCGCTAGCGGGGCCTACAATGAGCAGTTCTTC
NA	TRBV30	NA	TRBJ1-3	CAWSAGKNSGNTIYF	TGTGCCTGGAGTGCGGGGAAGAATTCGGGAAACACCATATATTTT
TRBD2	TRBV7-6	NA	TRBJ2-1	CASSLDRRGGHNEQFF	TGTGCCAGCAGCTTGGATCGTCGGGGGGGACACAATGAGCAGTTCTTC
TRBD1	TRBV19	once	TRBJ2-3	CASSPTGSTDTQYF	TGTGCCAGTAGTCCGACAGGGAGCACAGATACGCAGTATTTT
NA	TRBV7-7	NA	TRBJ1-5	CASSSRGRDYYQPQHF	TGTGCTAGCAGCTCGCGGGGCAGGGACTATTATCAGCCCCAGCATTTT
TRBD2	TRBV5-1	NA	TRBJ2-3	CASSYPGRGGTDTQYF	TGCGCCAGCAGCTACCCGGGGCGGGGGGGTACAGATACGCAGTATTTT
NA	TRBV4-1	few	TRBJ1-1	CASSQAGTGSVRTEAFF	TGCGCCAGCAGCCAAGCGGGTACAGGCTCGGTCAGGACTGAAGCTTTCTTT
TRBD1	TRBV5-1	few	TRBJ2-1	CASRFYGQGAVTSYNEQFF	TGCGCCAGCCGGTTTTATGGACAGGGGGCTGTGACCTCCTACAATGAGCAGTTCTTC
NA	TRBV6-1	NA	TRBJ1-3	CASSEEQGLGNTIYF	TGTGCCAGCAGTGAAGAGCAGGGGCTGGGAAACACCATATATTTT
TRBD1	TRBV19	NA	TRBJ2-2	CASSMGQGNPGELFF	TGTGCCAGTAGTATGGGACAGGGAAACCCCGGGGAGCTGTTTTTT
NA	TRBV5-5	NA	TRBJ2-2	CASSTWGDTGELFF	TGTGCCAGCAGCACGTGGGGGGACACCGGGGAGCTGTTTTTT
NA	TRBV2	NA	TRBJ1-5	CASALVPPSNQPQHF	TGTGCCAGCGCCCTAGTACCCCCTTCCAATCAGCCCCAGCATTTT
TRBD1	TRBV5-6	NA	TRBJ1-2	CASSWRQGIYGYTF	TGTGCCAGCAGCTGGAGACAGGGGATCTATGGCTACACCTTC
NA	TRBV7-8	NA	TRBJ1-1	CASSQGPGAFF	TGTGCCAGCAGCCAGGGGCCGGGAGCTTTCTTT
TRBD2	TRBV5-1	NA	TRBJ2-1	CASSLGYSGGASYEQFF	TGCGCCAGCAGCTTGGGATATAGCGGGGGGGCGTCATATGAGCAGTTCTTC
NA	TRBV5-1	few	TRBJ2-7	CASSLGGYEQYF	TGCGCCAGCAGCTTGGGAGGGTACGAGCAGTACTTC
TRBD2	TRBV4-3	NA	TRBJ2-3	CASSQDLGGRFTDTQYF	TGCGCCAGCAGCCAAGATCTTGGCGGGAGGTTCACAGATACGCAGTATTTT